Each of the 9 T cell receptor beta chains below was sequenced from the same sample in a study of regulatory T cells in long-lasting Graves disease. Construction of the TCR beta libraries employed iRepertoire HTBI primers in conjunction with Arm-PCR of CDR3 regions. TCRdb re-called the multiplex PCR reads with MiXCR, one entry per CDR3 protein. The sample carries hundreds of thousands of distinct CDR3 sequences, around 11% recorded once. Time point here: newly diagnosed GD, antithyroid drugs for less than 3 months. Researchers made the TCR library from RNA that was extracted from PBMCs. These data were likewise used in another study, on T cells in Graves' hyperthyroidism and ophthalmopathy.

The source material was peripheral blood mononuclear cells (PBMCs), sampled at new diagnosis, from a patient treated with antithyroid drugs. These receptors all stem from a woman aged 30 to 39 with Graves disease.

On this clonotype itself: The likely explanation is a read error, given a far larger clone one base away. V and J are TRBV2 and TRBJ2-5, with 9 bases that match TRBD2. The CDR3 sequence is 17 residues long. Germline CDR1 and CDR2: SNHLY and FYNNEI. The V segment lost 4 bases and the J segment 11 bases; nucleotides outside the gene matches: 20. This chain's CDR3 is CASSGLQGGRARNEQYF. The CDR3 DNA reads TGTGCCAGCAGTGGACTTCAGGGCGGGAGGGCCAGGAATGAGCAGTACTTC.

This clonotype has just a few counts. The chain uses TRBV7-2 and TRBJ1-2, with unresolved D. This CDR3 contains 16 residues. Trimming took 1 base from V and 4 from J, leaving 16 bases between them. CDR1 and CDR2 (germline): SGHTA, FQGNSA. CDR3 nucleotide sequence: TGTGCCAGCAGCTTAGAATTTAGCAGGATCACCTATGGCTACACCTTC. Translating it yields CASSLEFSRITYGYTF.

This clonotype was seen at least ten times. The V call is TRBV19, the J call TRBJ1-2; 9 bases are shared with TRBD1. The CDR3 length is 15 residues. The germline CDR1 and CDR2 sequences are LNHDA and SQIVND (reference sequence). The trim removed 3 bases at V and 4 bases at J, leaving 6 bases unmatched. CDR3 in amino acids: CASSMGQGQPYGYTF. The CDR3 DNA sequence: TGTGCCAGTAGTATGGGACAGGGACAACCCTATGGCTACACCTTC.

This clonotype was detected ten times or more. The gene calls are TRBV3-1 and TRBJ2-7; D unresolved. The ends were cut back, 1 base at V and 4 bases at J, with 14 bases in the middle. Germline V gives CDR1 LGHDT, CDR2 YNNKEL (reference sequence). The CDR3 has 15 amino acids. The CDR3 sequence: CASSQGVPENYEQYF. CDR3 DNA sequence: TGTGCCAGCAGCCAAGGGGTCCCAGAAAATTACGAGCAGTACTTC.

This clonotype has more than one count but fewer than ten. The chain has TRBV14 and TRBJ2-7, with D perhaps matching TRBD1 (7 bases). V lost 2 bases to trimming and J lost 0 bases, with 14 bases between them. Per the germline V gene, CDR1 is SGHDN and CDR2 is FVKESK. The CDR3 contains 16 residues. Here the CDR3 DNA reads TGTGCCAGCAGCCAATGGTCAGGGGGGCCCTCCTACGAGCAGTACTTC. This sequence encodes CASSQWSGGPSYEQYF.

This clonotype was seen more than once but under ten times. J is TRBJ2-5 and V is TRBV20-1; D ambiguous. V lost 4 bases, J lost 0 bases, and 15 bases lay in between. CDR3 length equals 15 residues. Per germline, CDR1 DFQATT and CDR2 SNEGSKA (reference sequence). CDR3 coding DNA: TGCAGTGCTATCTGGTCCCAAAGGGACCAAGAGACCCAGTACTTC. This encodes CSAIWSQRDQETQYF.

Notes on this clonotype: With a much larger clone just one base away, this may be a read error. Since no conserved phenylalanine or tryptophan closes the CDR3, a read error is the likely cause. This sequence joins TRBV5-5 and TRBJ1-4; D is uncertain. The V and J ends lost 4 bases and 5 bases respectively, with 12 bases between them. Germline V gene sequence: CDR1 SGHKS, CDR2 YYEKEE (reference sequence). The CDR3 is 14 amino acids. CDR3 amino acids: CASSPGPSNEKLFL. The DNA of the CDR3 is TGTGCCAGCAGCCCCGGACCGTCGAATGAAAAACTGTTTCTT.

This clonotype was picked up many times. The rearrangement uses TRBV19 and TRBJ1-2, with unresolved D. Germline V gene lookup returns CDR1 LNHDA and CDR2 SQIVND (reference sequence). The CDR3 loop spans 12 amino acids. V gave up 3 bases and J gave up 4 bases, with 6 bases separating them. CDR3 sequence (DNA): TGTGCCAGTAGTATTCCCCGCTATGGCTACACCTTC. Translating gives CASSIPRYGYTF.

This clonotype showed up many times. V usage is TRBV2 and J usage is TRBJ2-5, with 10 bases fitting TRBD2. Germline V gene sequence: CDR1 SNHLY, CDR2 FYNNEI. The V segment lost 6 bases and the J segment 4 bases; nucleotides outside the gene matches: 5. The CDR3 consists of 14 residues. The CDR3 reads CASRASGSPETQYF. The CDR3 DNA reads TGTGCCAGCAGGGCTAGCGGGAGTCCAGAGACCCAGTACTTC.